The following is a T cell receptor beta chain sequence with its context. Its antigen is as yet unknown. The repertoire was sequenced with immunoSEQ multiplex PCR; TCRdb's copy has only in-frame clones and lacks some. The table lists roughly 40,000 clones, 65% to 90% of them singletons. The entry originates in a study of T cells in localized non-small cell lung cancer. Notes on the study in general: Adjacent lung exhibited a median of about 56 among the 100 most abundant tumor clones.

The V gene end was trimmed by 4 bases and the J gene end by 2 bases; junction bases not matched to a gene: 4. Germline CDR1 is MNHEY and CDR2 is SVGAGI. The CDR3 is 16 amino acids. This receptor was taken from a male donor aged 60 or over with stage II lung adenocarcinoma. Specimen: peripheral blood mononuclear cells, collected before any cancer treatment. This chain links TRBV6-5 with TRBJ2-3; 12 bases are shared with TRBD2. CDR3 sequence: CASSLGLAGNTDTQYF. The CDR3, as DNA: TGTGCCAGCAGTTTAGGACTAGCGGGGAACACAGATACGCAGTATTTT.